These 23 T cell receptor beta chains were sequenced from one sample in a study of blood T cell repertoires in COVID-19. The protocol was immunoSEQ multiplex PCR, while the TCRdb copy is restricted to in-frame clones and leaves out a portion. The profile shows 330,000 or so clones, 85% to 90% of them singletons. The sample was PBMCs or T cells enriched from blood (not recorded which). The receptors here all came from a woman in her thirties who had been exposed to COVID-19.

The J gene is TRBJ2-1, the V gene TRBV19; 9 bases fit TRBD2. Germline assignment: CDR1 LNHDA and CDR2 SQIVND (reference sequence). Losses at the gene ends were 3 bases for V and 7 bases for J; bases not matched to a gene: 7. CDR3 length: 15 residues. The CDR3 reads CASSIAGGPLNEQFF. In nucleotides, the CDR3 is TGTGCCAGTAGTATTGCGGGAGGGCCCCTGAATGAGCAGTTCTTC.

CDR3: CASSPSGRITGELFF. The CDR3 DNA sequence: TGTGCCAGCAGCCCTAGCGGGAGGATCACCGGGGAGCTGTTTTTT. The chain has TRBV7-9 and TRBJ2-2; 11 bases agree with TRBD2. CDR1 and CDR2 (germline): SEHNR, FQNEAQ (reference sequence). This CDR3 is built from 15 residues. V lost 5 bases, J lost 4 bases, and 3 bases stayed unmatched.

This sequence joins TRBV20-1 and TRBJ2-5; TRBD2 matches at 9 bases. The germline CDR1 and CDR2 sequences are DFQATT and SNEGSKA (reference sequence). The V segment lost 3 bases and the J segment 4 bases; nucleotides outside the gene matches: 9. This CDR3 contains 15 residues. CDR3 in DNA: TGCAGTGCTAGTGTGGCGGGAGGGCCCTCAGAGACCCAGTACTTC. Translating it yields CSASVAGGPSETQYF.

The chain carries TRBV19 and TRBJ2-1; 11 bases are shared with TRBD2. Germline V lookup: CDR1 LNHDA, CDR2 SQIVND (reference sequence). J was trimmed by 6 bases and V by 6 bases; bases with no gene match: 7. This CDR3 has 15 amino acids. CDR3 DNA sequence: TGTGCCAGTAGAGGGGTAGCGGGAGGGATCAATGAGCAGTTCTTC. Amino acids: CASRGVAGGINEQFF.

This clone appeared once. V usage is TRBV19 and J usage is TRBJ2-7, with TRBD1 identical over 9 bases. The length of the CDR3 is 12 residues. From germline, CDR1 is LNHDA and CDR2 SQIVND (reference sequence). The CDR3 nucleotides are TGTGCTTCCCGGGACAGGGCTCACGAGCAGTACTTC. Residues: CASRDRAHEQYF.

This clone has just one count. This sequence joins TRBV24-1 and TRBJ1-2; the match to TRBD1 covers 10 bases. Trimming cost V 0 bases and J 3 bases; bases outside gene matches: 6. Germline CDR1 KGHDR, CDR2 SFDVKD. CDR3 length equals 17 residues. This chain's CDR3 is CATSDLRGQGTYYGYTF. In nucleotides, the CDR3 is TGTGCCACCAGTGATTTGAGGGGACAGGGGACTTACTATGGCTACACCTTC.

This clone was observed a handful of times. The chain links TRBV18 to TRBJ1-4; D remains unclear. Germline values: CDR1 KGHSH, CDR2 LQKENI. The CDR3 sequence is 15 residues long. Trimming cost V 3 bases and J 0 bases, with 8 bases left between them. The CDR3 nucleotides read TGTGCCAGCTCACCCACCGGGACAACTAATGAAAAACTGTTTTTT. As protein: CASSPTGTTNEKLFF.

The J gene is TRBJ1-1, the V gene TRBV27, with 10 bases matching TRBD1. V was pared by 5 bases and J by 4 bases, with 7 bases of the junction left unmatched. The CDR3 is 15 amino acids. CDR1 and CDR2 (germline): MNHEY, SMNVEV (reference sequence). This chain's CDR3 is CASSPGQGVITEAFF. The CDR3 DNA sequence: TGTGCCAGCAGTCCAGGACAGGGGGTAATCACTGAAGCTTTCTTT.

This chain joins TRBV19 and TRBJ1-1; tentative D call: TRBD1 (6 bases). Germline CDR1 LNHDA, CDR2 SQIVND (reference sequence). The CDR3 length is 17 residues. The germline V and J ends were trimmed by 5 bases and 0 bases, with 19 bases remaining between them. The CDR3 loop is CASSVGHLQGMNTEAFF. As DNA, the CDR3 is TGTGCCAGTAGTGTGGGACACCTCCAGGGAATGAACACTGAAGCTTTCTTT.

Regarding this clone: The junction does not match germline at one end; this may be a read error. The CDR3 reads CSTSKFGEQYF. The CDR3 DNA follows: TGCAGTACTAGTAAGTTCGGGGAGCAGTACTTC. The rearrangement links TRBV20-1 to TRBJ2-7, with a tentative D call TRBD2 (5 bases). Per the germline V gene, CDR1 is DFQATT and CDR2 is SNEGSKA (reference sequence). The CDR3 consists of 11 residues.

The rearrangement uses TRBV15 and TRBJ2-5, with 8 bases fitting TRBD2. Germline V lookup: CDR1 LNHNV, CDR2 YYDKDF (reference sequence). Trimming at V came to 3 bases and at J to 2 bases, leaving 5 bases not matched to a gene. The CDR3 runs to 15 residues. The CDR3 here is CATSSLVAGQETQYF. CDR3 DNA: TGTGCCACCAGCAGCCTGGTAGCGGGACAAGAGACCCAGTACTTC.

The gene calls are TRBV28 and TRBJ1-4; possibly TRBD1 for D (6 bases). Trimming took 6 bases from V and 7 from J, leaving 15 bases between them. The CDR3 totals 14 residues. Germline loops: CDR1 MDHEN, CDR2 SYDVKM. The CDR3 DNA sequence: TGTGCCAGCAGCCTGGGGGGGCGCCGTGAAAAACTGTTTTTT. Its translation is CASSLGGRREKLFF.

The CDR3 bases are TGTGCCAGCTCACCGAGCGGGGCCAGCTCCTACAATGAGCAGTTCTTC. Protein product: CASSPSGASSYNEQFF. The rearrangement links TRBV18 to TRBJ2-1; 7 bases are shared with TRBD2. Germline lookup yields CDR1 KGHSH and CDR2 LQKENI. J gave up 0 bases and V 3 bases, and 5 bases lay outside the gene matches. The CDR3 is made up of 16 amino acids.

The chain combines TRBV10-1 with TRBJ2-7; D gene ambiguous. V lost 3 bases and J lost 4, with 7 bases in between. The germline gives CDR1 WNHNN, CDR2 SYGVQD (reference sequence). This CDR3 comprises 12 residues. The CDR3 is CASSDPGYEQYF. The CDR3 nucleotides read TGCGCCAGCAGTGATCCGGGTTACGAGCAGTACTTC.

The chain uses TRBV7-8 and TRBJ2-3; 7 nucleotides agree with TRBD2. Germline loops: CDR1 SGHVS, CDR2 FQNEAQ. The CDR3 consists of 16 residues. The J segment lost 5 bases and the V segment lost 8 bases, leaving 16 bases of the junction unmatched. The DNA of the CDR3 is TGTGCCAGCCTCAAACGGGCGGGAGAGAGAATAGATACGCAGTATTTT. Amino acids: CASLKRAGERIDTQYF. Together with reference TRBV7-8 and TRBJ2-3, the CDR3 gives the full variable domain: GAGVSQSPRYKVAKRGQDVALRCDPISGHVSLFWYQQALGQGPEFLTYFQNEAQLDKSGLPSDRFFAERPEGSVSTLKIQRTQQEDSAVYLCASLKRAGERIDTQYFGPGTRLTVL.

The chain links TRBV29-1 to TRBJ2-1, with a possible D match to TRBD1 (6 bases). CDR1 SQVTM and CDR2 ANQGSEA come from the germline V gene. This CDR3 has 11 amino acids. Trimming stripped 5 bases from V and 7 bases from J, with 9 bases between. CDR3 nucleotides: TGCAGCGTTATCAGGGGTAATGAGCAGTTCTTC. Its protein is CSVIRGNEQFF.

CDR3 sequence reads: CASSQGQGYGYTF. The CDR3 DNA follows: TGTGCCAGCAGCCAGGGACAGGGGTATGGCTACACCTTC. The rearrangement uses TRBV14 and TRBJ1-2; 10 nucleotides line up with TRBD1. In germline, CDR1 is SGHDN, CDR2 FVKESK. There are 13 residues in the CDR3. After removal of 3 bases from V and 5 bases from J, the junction contained 0 bases not matched to a gene.

Only one count was recorded for this clone. The CDR3 DNA follows: TGTGCCAGCAGCAGAGGACAGGGAGGAGGCTATCAGCCCCAGCATTTT. Translation gives CASSRGQGGGYQPQHF. V usage is TRBV7-9 and J usage is TRBJ1-5; the match to TRBD1 covers 8 bases. Trimming took 5 bases from V and 5 from J; bases not matched to a gene: 11. The length of the CDR3 is 16 residues. CDR1 is SEHNR and CDR2 is FQNEAQ in the germline V gene (reference sequence).

The chain recombines TRBV13 with TRBJ1-2; 8 bases are a match to TRBD1. Germline V gene lookup returns CDR1 PRHDT and CDR2 FYEKMQ (reference sequence). This CDR3 is 15 amino acids long. Trimming cost V 0 bases and J 3 bases; bases outside gene matches: 3. Here the CDR3 DNA reads TGTGCCAGCAGCTTAGGGGACAGGGCGCACTATGGCTACACCTTC. This encodes CASSLGDRAHYGYTF. Full variable domain (outside the CDR3, taken from reference TRBV13 and TRBJ1-2): AAGVIQSPRHLIKEKRETATLKCYPIPRHDTVYWYQQGPGQDPQFLISFYEKMQSDKGSIPDRFSAQQFSDYHSELNMSSLELGDSALYFCASSLGDRAHYGYTFGSGTRLTVV.

The chain combines TRBV5-4 with TRBJ2-2; D is perhaps TRBD1 (5 bases). Germline lookup yields CDR1 SGHNT and CDR2 YYREEE (reference sequence). V dropped 4 bases and J dropped 3 bases, with 19 bases sitting between them. The CDR3 consists of 17 residues. The DNA for the CDR3 is TGTGCCAGCAGCCAAGGAACCATTGGGGCTGACACCGGGGAGCTGTTTTTT. Translated, it gives CASSQGTIGADTGELFF.

V and J are TRBV3-1 (or the pseudogene TRBV3-2) and TRBJ2-2, with D maybe TRBD1 (5 bases). The V end lost 7 bases, the J end lost 7 bases, and 16 bases lay between the germline ends. This CDR3 comprises 14 residues. Germline V gives CDR1 LGHDT, CDR2 YNNKEL (reference sequence). As DNA, the CDR3 is TGTGCCAGCACCACCCAAGGGGCAATCGGGGAGCTGTTTTTT. The encoded protein is CASTTQGAIGELFF.

Remarks on this clone: This sample includes further DNA sequences coding for the same CDR3. V is TRBV10-3 and J is TRBJ2-6; D is perhaps TRBD2 (7 bases). CDR3 length: 14 amino acids. V was trimmed by 8 bases and J by 2 bases, leaving 10 bases between them. CDR1 ENHRY and CDR2 SYGVKD come from the germline V gene. CDR3 nucleotide sequence: TGTGCCATCGAGGGGGGGGCTGGGGCCAACGTCCTGACTTTC. It encodes CAIEGGAGANVLTF.

The chain couples TRBV7-9 to TRBJ2-7; a weak D match, TRBD2 (5 bases). CDR1 and CDR2 (germline): SEHNR, FQNEAQ (reference sequence). The V and J ends lost 4 bases and 2 bases respectively, with 9 bases between them. The CDR3 covers 13 residues. DNA for the CDR3: TGTGCCAGCAGCTCCACGGGAACCTACGAGCAGTACTTC. This translates into CASSSTGTYEQYF.